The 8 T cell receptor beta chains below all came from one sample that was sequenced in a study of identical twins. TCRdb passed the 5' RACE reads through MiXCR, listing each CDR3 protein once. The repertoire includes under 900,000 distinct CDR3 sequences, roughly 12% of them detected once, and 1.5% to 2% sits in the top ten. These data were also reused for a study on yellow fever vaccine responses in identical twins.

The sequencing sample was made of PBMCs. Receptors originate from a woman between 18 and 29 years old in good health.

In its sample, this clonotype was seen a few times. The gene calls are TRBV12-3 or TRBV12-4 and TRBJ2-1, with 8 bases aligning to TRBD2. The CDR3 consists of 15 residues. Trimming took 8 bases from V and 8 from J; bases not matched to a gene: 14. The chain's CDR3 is CASRGTGLVRDEQFF. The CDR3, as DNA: TGTGCCAGCCGGGGGACGGGACTAGTTCGCGATGAGCAGTTCTTC.

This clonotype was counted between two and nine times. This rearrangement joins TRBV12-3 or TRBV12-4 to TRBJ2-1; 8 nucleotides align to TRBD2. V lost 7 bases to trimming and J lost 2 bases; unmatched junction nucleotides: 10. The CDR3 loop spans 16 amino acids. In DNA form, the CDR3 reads TGTGCCAGCAACCGGGGGCGCGGGAGGACCTACAATGAGCAGTTCTTC. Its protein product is CASNRGRGRTYNEQFF.

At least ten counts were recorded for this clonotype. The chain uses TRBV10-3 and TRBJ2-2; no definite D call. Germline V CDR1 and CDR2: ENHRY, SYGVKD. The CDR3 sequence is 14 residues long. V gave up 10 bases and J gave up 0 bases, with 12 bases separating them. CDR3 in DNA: TGTGCCACCCCAAAGGGATCGAACACCGGGGAGCTGTTTTTT. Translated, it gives CATPKGSNTGELFF.

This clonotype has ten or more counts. The CDR3 nucleotides are TGCAGTGTGGGCCCACTCCACGATCAGCCCCAGCATTTT. This codes for CSVGPLHDQPQHF. V gene TRBV20-1 combines with J gene TRBJ1-5; D unclear. The CDR3 is 13 residues long. Germline V lookup: CDR1 DFQATT, CDR2 SNEGSKA (reference sequence). The V gene lost 7 bases and the J gene lost 5 bases, with 15 bases spanning the gap.

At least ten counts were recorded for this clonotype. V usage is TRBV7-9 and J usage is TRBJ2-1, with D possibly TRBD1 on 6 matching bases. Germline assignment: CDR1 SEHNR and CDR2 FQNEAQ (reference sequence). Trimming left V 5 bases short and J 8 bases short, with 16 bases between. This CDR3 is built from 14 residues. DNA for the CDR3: TGTGCCAGCAGCACCAACAGGGTGGGGGATGAGCAGTTCTTC. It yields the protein CASSTNRVGDEQFF.

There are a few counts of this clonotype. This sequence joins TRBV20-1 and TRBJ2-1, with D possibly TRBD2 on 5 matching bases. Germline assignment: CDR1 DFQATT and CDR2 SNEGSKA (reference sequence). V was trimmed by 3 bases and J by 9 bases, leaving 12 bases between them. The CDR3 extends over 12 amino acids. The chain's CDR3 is CSASFPAGEQFF. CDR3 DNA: TGCAGTGCTAGTTTCCCCGCGGGTGAGCAGTTCTTC.

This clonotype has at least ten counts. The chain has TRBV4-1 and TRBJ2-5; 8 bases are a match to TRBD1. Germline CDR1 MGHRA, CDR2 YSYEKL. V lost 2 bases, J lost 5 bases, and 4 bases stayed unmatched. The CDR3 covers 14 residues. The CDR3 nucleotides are TGCGCCAGCAGCCAACGACAGGGGAGCGAGACCCAGTACTTC. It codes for CASSQRQGSETQYF.

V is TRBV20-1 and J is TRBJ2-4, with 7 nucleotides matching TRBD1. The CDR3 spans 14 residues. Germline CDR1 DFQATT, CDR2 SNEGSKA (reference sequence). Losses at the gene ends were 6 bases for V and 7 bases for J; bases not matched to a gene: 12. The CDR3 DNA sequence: TGCAGTGCATTGACAGGGTGGGAAGGGAACATTCAGTACTTC. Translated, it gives CSALTGWEGNIQYF.